Here is one T cell receptor (beta chain) with its context. Trimming took 2 bases from V and 11 from J; bases not matched to a gene: 9. Germline V gives CDR1 GTSNPN, CDR2 SVGIG (reference sequence). CDR3 size: 14 residues. The PCR employed 60 Vbeta primers together with 13 Jbeta primers. Sequencing was performed with immunoSEQ multiplex PCR; in TCRdb, only in-frame clones are kept and a portion is missing. The sample yields more than 85,000 clones, roughly a tenth seen once. The data are from a study of cytomegalovirus exposure and HLA in healthy donors. The material sequenced was PBMCs. The chain has TRBV30 and TRBJ1-1, with 12 bases identical to TRBD1. The receptor was derived from a man aged 50-59 years in good health and CMV-seropositive. The CDR3 region has the DNA TGTGCCTGGAGTACCGGGACAGGGGGCGCGGAGGCTTTCTTT. Translation: CAWSTGTGGAEAFF.